The 23 T cell receptor beta chains below were found in one sample sequenced in a study of CD8 T cells in Susac syndrome. RNA amounts of about 0.5 to 1 ug underwent reverse transcription with random hexamers. Via MiXCR, TCRdb re-called the immunoSEQ multiplex PCR reads, giving one row per CDR3 protein. The sample shows hundreds of thousands of distinct CDR3 sequences, about 95% of them seen only once. Sequenced: CD4+ T cells from PBMCs. The receptors shown here come from a human donor with Susac syndrome.

This chain uses TRBV29-1 with TRBJ2-1; 7 bases align to TRBD1. V lost 1 base, J lost 8 bases, and 14 bases stayed unmatched. The germline V gene encodes CDR1 SQVTM and CDR2 ANQGSEA. The CDR3 length is 16 residues. The CDR3 nucleotides are TGCAGCGTTGAAGCGCCGAGGAGGACAGGTGCCGATGAGCAGTTCTTC. Protein: CSVEAPRRTGADEQFF.

This chain joins TRBV15 and TRBJ2-7; TRBD1 aligns across 7 bases. CDR3 size: 16 residues. V trimming: 3 bases; J trimming: 3 bases; junction bases outside the gene matches: 11. The germline V gene encodes CDR1 LNHNV and CDR2 YYDKDF (reference sequence). The CDR3 loop is CATSSGWTGKGYEQYF. CDR3 DNA sequence: TGTGCCACCAGCAGCGGTTGGACAGGAAAGGGCTACGAGCAGTACTTC.

The rearrangement links TRBV20-1 to TRBJ2-7; D is tentatively TRBD1 or TRBD2 (5 bases each). CDR1 and CDR2 (germline): DFQATT, SNEGSKA (reference sequence). The CDR3 length is 12 residues. The CDR3 nucleotides are TGCAGCGGGACGGGGAGCTCCTACGAGCAGTACTTC. This gives the protein CSGTGSSYEQYF.

The rearrangement joins TRBV20-1 to TRBJ1-1; the D gene is possibly TRBD1 (6 bases). CDR3 size: 13 residues. The germline gives CDR1 DFQATT, CDR2 SNEGSKA (reference sequence). Trimming took off 5 bases at V and 2 bases at J, with 12 bases between the two ends. CDR3 sequence: CSAYNRVNTEAFF. The CDR3 nucleotides are TGCAGTGCTTACAACAGGGTCAACACTGAAGCTTTCTTT.

The chain combines TRBV6-6 with TRBJ2-5, with no clear D. Germline V gives CDR1 MNHNY, CDR2 SVGAGI (reference sequence). With 7 bases removed from V and 5 bases from J, the gap between germline ends came to 14 bases. This CDR3 is built from 13 residues. The CDR3 coding sequence is TGTGCCAGCAAGAGTTCTGGCGGCGAGACCCAGTACTTC. Amino acids: CASKSSGGETQYF.

The chain links TRBV28 to TRBJ2-7; 7 bases agree with TRBD2. The CDR3 is 15 amino acids. Germline CDR1 and CDR2: MDHEN and SYDVKM. V was clipped by 6 bases and J by 0 bases; unmatched bases: 8. CDR3 bases: TGTGCCAGCAGCCAACCCCGGGACTACTCCTACGAGCAGTACTTC. Residues: CASSQPRDYSYEQYF. The full variable domain, completed using reference TRBV28 and TRBJ2-7, is DVKVTQSSRYLVKRTGEKVFLECVQDMDHENMFWYRQDPGLGLRLIYFSYDVKMKEKGDIPEGYSVSREKKERFSLILESASTNQTSMYLCASSQPRDYSYEQYFGPGTRLTVT.

The CDR3: CASILQGSYEQYF. Here the CDR3 DNA reads TGTGCCAGCATCTTACAGGGCTCCTACGAGCAGTACTTC. V is TRBV12-3 or TRBV12-4 and J is TRBJ2-7; D possibly corresponds to TRBD1 (6 bases). There are 13 residues in the CDR3. Deletions cut 7 bases from V and 0 bases from J, with 10 bases between.

The chain uses TRBV12-3 or TRBV12-4 and TRBJ1-4; 8 bases line up with TRBD1. V shed 5 bases, J shed 7 bases, and the junction held 12 bases outside the gene matches. The CDR3 has 16 residues. CDR3: CASSPDGVRGPEKLFF. The DNA of the CDR3 is TGTGCCAGCAGTCCCGACGGGGTCAGGGGGCCTGAAAAACTGTTTTTT.

The CDR3 sequence is CASSPGTGRSYEQYF. The CDR3 DNA reads as TGCGCCAGCAGCCCTGGGACTGGCCGCTCCTACGAGCAGTACTTC. J is TRBJ2-7 and V is TRBV4-1; D possibly corresponds to TRBD2 (6 bases). The CDR3 is 15 residues long. With 4 bases removed from V and 0 bases from J, the gap between germline ends came to 13 bases. The germline gives CDR1 MGHRA, CDR2 YSYEKL.

The rearrangement links TRBV12-3 or TRBV12-4 to TRBJ2-7; 10 bases fit TRBD2. The CDR3 runs 16 residues. V shed 3 bases and J 4 bases; nucleotides not matched to a gene: 9. CDR3 in amino acids: CASSLSAGLARYEQYF. CDR3 in DNA: TGTGCCAGCAGTTTGTCGGCGGGACTAGCGAGGTACGAGCAGTACTTC.

This clonotype appeared a single time. The rearrangement uses TRBV20-1 and TRBJ1-1; D is unclear. V was shortened by 1 base and J by 2 bases, with 5 bases between the two germline ends. Germline assignment: CDR1 DFQATT and CDR2 SNEGSKA (reference sequence). The CDR3 runs 12 residues. In DNA, the CDR3 is TGCAGTGCTAGAGCCGCCAACACTGAAGCTTTCTTT. Translated: CSARAANTEAFF.

J is TRBJ2-1 and V is TRBV30; D might be TRBD2 (6 bases). Germline V lookup: CDR1 GTSNPN, CDR2 SVGIG (reference sequence). This CDR3 comprises 16 residues. The V and J ends lost 3 bases and 5 bases respectively, with 20 bases between them. CDR3 coding DNA: TGTGCCTGGAGCGTAGGTGGAGGGGTAGCCCACAATGAGCAGTTCTTC. Translation: CAWSVGGGVAHNEQFF.

The V and J genes are TRBV28 and TRBJ2-5; TRBD1 aligns across 7 bases. The CDR3 consists of 15 residues. J lost 2 bases, V lost 5 bases, and 8 bases had no gene match. Per germline, CDR1 MDHEN and CDR2 SYDVKM. The CDR3 nucleotides read TGTGCCAGCAGTCCGACAGGGTTGGGTCAAGAGACCCAGTACTTC. The encoded protein is CASSPTGLGQETQYF.

The genes are TRBV6-1 and TRBJ2-2, with no clear D. CDR1 and CDR2 (germline): MNHNS, SASEGT. V dropped 7 bases and J dropped 2 bases, with 17 bases sitting between them. This CDR3 has 16 amino acids. CDR3 amino acids: CASNPRAPVNTGELFF. In DNA form, the CDR3 reads TGTGCCAGCAATCCCAGAGCTCCGGTTAACACCGGGGAGCTGTTTTTT.

The gene calls are TRBV21-1 and TRBJ1-1; TRBD1 is taken as the D call from the table, unchecked against the DNA. TRBV21-1 is a pseudogene segment. The CDR3 consists of 16 residues. Here the CDR3 reads CASSKGYLGRFTEAFF. Written as DNA, the CDR3 is TGTGCCAGCAGCAAAGGATATTTGGGACGGTTCACTGAAGCTTTCTTT.

This clonotype occurred once. The genes are TRBV29-1 and TRBJ2-3; 10 nucleotides align to TRBD1. Germline values: CDR1 SQVTM, CDR2 ANQGSEA. V trimming: 6 bases; J trimming: 6 bases; junction bases outside the gene matches: 12. The CDR3 has 15 residues. This CDR3 reads CSVSPGQGNGDTQYF. CDR3 DNA sequence: TGCAGCGTCTCTCCGGGACAGGGGAATGGGGATACGCAGTATTTT.

The V call is TRBV29-1, the J call TRBJ2-7; D possibly corresponds to TRBD1 (5 bases). Germline V gene data show CDR1 as SQVTM and CDR2 as ANQGSEA. V was trimmed by 4 bases and J by 2 bases, leaving 9 bases between them. The CDR3 is 12 amino acids. The CDR3 region is CSVVGVTYEQYF. The CDR3 region has the DNA TGCAGCGTTGTAGGGGTTACCTACGAGCAGTACTTC.

For the CDR3, the DNA is TGTGCCAGCAGGGAGGGCACTAGCGGGAACAATGAGCAGTTCTTC. Translating it yields CASREGTSGNNEQFF. The chain joins TRBV4-2 to TRBJ2-1, with 10 bases matching TRBD2. The germline CDR1 and CDR2 sequences are LGHNA and YNFKEQ. After removal of 6 bases from V and 5 bases from J, the junction contained 7 bases not matched to a gene. There are 15 residues in the CDR3.

This rearrangement joins TRBV5-4 to TRBJ2-1, with 11 positions matching TRBD2. The V gene's germline CDR1 is SGHNT and CDR2 YYREEE (reference sequence). The CDR3 has 17 residues. V was pared by 3 bases and J by 4 bases, with 9 bases of the junction left unmatched. The CDR3 nucleotides read TGTGCCAGCAGCTACTCCTTGGGACTAGCGGAATACAATGAGCAGTTCTTC. Translation: CASSYSLGLAEYNEQFF.

The sample holds one count of this clonotype. The chain links TRBV6-5 to TRBJ1-1; D remains unclear. Per germline, CDR1 MNHEY and CDR2 SVGAGI. The CDR3 totals 11 residues. The V and J ends lost 8 bases and 7 bases respectively, with 11 bases between them. As DNA, the CDR3 is TGTGCCAGCTGGCGACGGAGTGAAGCTTTCTTT. Protein sequence: CASWRRSEAFF.

V usage is TRBV25-1 and J usage is TRBJ1-2, with 8 nucleotides matching TRBD1. V lost 5 bases, J lost 5 bases, and 13 bases stayed unmatched. Germline loops: CDR1 MGHDK, CDR2 SYGVNS. This CDR3 region has 16 residues. The CDR3 region is CASSSAPGTGGYGYTF. In nucleotides, the CDR3 is TGTGCCAGCAGTTCCGCCCCCGGGACAGGAGGATATGGCTACACCTTC.

The chain employs TRBV18 and TRBJ2-5, with D uncertain. The CDR3 length is 15 residues. The V and J ends lost 2 bases and 5 bases respectively, with 15 bases between them. Germline V gene sequence: CDR1 KGHSH, CDR2 LQKENI. CDR3 loop: CASSPTHYLSETQYF. In DNA form, the CDR3 reads TGTGCCAGCTCACCAACCCATTACTTAAGTGAGACCCAGTACTTC.

The J gene is TRBJ1-1, the V gene TRBV5-4, with D possibly being TRBD1 (6 bases). Germline CDR1 reads SGHNT; CDR2 reads YYREEE (reference sequence). Trimming stripped 3 bases from V and 4 bases from J, with 13 bases between. This CDR3 contains 14 residues. CDR3 coding DNA: TGTGCCAGCAGCTCCTCTACAGGGATCACTGAAGCTTTCTTT. It is translated as CASSSSTGITEAFF. Complete variable domain (other parts from reference TRBV5-4 and TRBJ1-1): ETGVTQSPTHLIKTRGQQVTLRCSSQSGHNTVSWYQQALGQGPQFIFQYYREEENGRGNFPPRFSGLQFPNYSSELNVNALELDDSALYLCASSSSTGITEAFFGQGTRLTVV.